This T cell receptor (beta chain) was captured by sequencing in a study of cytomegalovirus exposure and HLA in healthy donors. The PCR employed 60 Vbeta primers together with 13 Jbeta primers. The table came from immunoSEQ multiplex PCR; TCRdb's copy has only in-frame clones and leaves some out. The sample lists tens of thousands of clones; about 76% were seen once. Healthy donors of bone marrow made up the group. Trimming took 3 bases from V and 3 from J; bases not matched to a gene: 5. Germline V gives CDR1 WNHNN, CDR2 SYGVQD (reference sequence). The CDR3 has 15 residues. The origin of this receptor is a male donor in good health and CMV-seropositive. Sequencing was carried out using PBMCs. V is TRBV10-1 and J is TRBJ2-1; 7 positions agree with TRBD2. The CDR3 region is CASSDGGGSYNEQFF. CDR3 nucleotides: TGCGCCAGCAGTGATGGCGGGGGAAGCTACAATGAGCAGTTCTTC.